This T cell receptor (beta chain) was captured in a study of regulatory T cells in long-lasting Graves disease. Building the TCR beta libraries relied on iRepertoire HTBI primers, and CDR3 regions underwent Arm-PCR. MiXCR, run by TCRdb on the multiplex PCR reads, gives a single entry per CDR3 protein. In the table there are approximately 440,000 distinct CDR3 sequences, 15% to 20% of which are singletons. This sample's time point: newly diagnosed GD, antithyroid drugs for less than 3 months. Following extraction of RNA from PBMCs, that RNA was used to make the TCR library. By American Thyroid Association guidelines, Graves' disease was diagnosed in the cohort. The sample holds many counts of this clonotype. Its antigen is unidentified. This CDR3 comprises 14 residues. Germline V gene sequence: CDR1 GTSNPN, CDR2 SVGIG (reference sequence). V was pared by 4 bases and J by 0 bases, with 11 bases between.

Study-level findings and limits: Segments TRBV28, TRBJ1-2 and TRBJ2-5 showed preferential usage in persistent disease.

Another study also made use of these data, one on T cells in Graves' hyperthyroidism and ophthalmopathy. That report notes: Stable Graves' hyperthyroidism denoted no ophthalmopathy progression over 18 months.

The chain has TRBV30 and TRBJ2-3; the D is unclear. The sequence was obtained from a man between 40 and 49 years old with Graves disease. This specimen was peripheral blood mononuclear cells (PBMCs), taken at new diagnosis, from a patient treated with antithyroid drugs. The CDR3 sequence is CAWTRLASTDTQYF. DNA for the CDR3: TGTGCCTGGACGCGACTCGCTAGCACAGATACGCAGTATTTT. Complete variable domain (other parts from reference TRBV30 and TRBJ2-3): SQTIHQWPATLVQPVGSPLSLECTVEGTSNPNLYWYRQAAGRGLQLLFYSVGIGQISSEVPQNLSASRPQDRQFILSSKKLLLSDSGFYLCAWTRLASTDTQYFGPGTRLTVL.